This TCR beta chain is from a study of OX40 agonist ivuxolimab in advanced cancers. Details on this clone: Its antigen is undetermined.

Only in-frame clones appear in the TCRdb table, and some are missing; sequencing was by immunoSEQ multiplex PCR. The profile shows about 68,000 clones, more than 70% of them singletons. Germline V gene data show CDR1 as SGHVS and CDR2 as FQNEAQ. The CDR3 length is 14 residues. V shed 5 bases and J shed 3 bases, with 10 bases lying between them. General study points: Expanded clones belonging to CD8+ T cells outnumbered, on average, those of CD4+.

The sample in question was CD4+ or CD8+ T cells sorted from blood, obtained in a trial of the OX40 agonist ivuxolimab. This TCR came from an adult with an advanced solid tumor such as melanoma, head and neck, liver or kidney cancer. V is TRBV7-8 and J is TRBJ2-2; D is perhaps TRBD2 (6 bases). The CDR3 nucleotides read TGTGCCAGCAGCCTGGGACTTGACACCGGGGAGCTGTTTTTT. This encodes CASSLGLDTGELFF.